The T cell receptor beta chain under discussion was sequenced for a study of blood T cells in healthy people across ages (dated by TCRdb to 2014 to 2015). Notes on the research overall: In model experiments, roughly one uniquely barcoded TCR beta cDNA molecule per two T cells was captured by template switching. Donors were grouped into four age groups: young (average approximately 16 years), middle-aged (39), aged (around 60) and long-lived (about 82). To avoid experimental bias, donors of different ages were spread randomly across the sequencing lanes. Age-related changes in TCR beta repertoire diversity were measured in the study by deep sequencing normalized with unique cDNA molecular identifiers. For two donors (one aged 18 to 29 and one aged 80 or older), the study analyzed two additional independent replicas of 1 million unique cDNA reads from the same blood draw.

General findings and caveats noted by the study authors: Total diversity estimates from one million sequenced T cells were considered lower bounds and underestimates. The percentage of naive T cells measured by flow cytometry correlated strongly with observed TCR beta diversity. As age increased, observed TCR beta diversity per million T cells dropped in a roughly linear way, and a significant reduction was already evident by age 40. Because the CMV infection status of the donors was unknown, age-related changes in expanded clonotypes may potentially have been confounded. Compared with the aged group, the long-lived group had more naive CD4+ T cells, fewer expanded clones and increased TCR diversity, a pattern suggesting age selection. Conclusive comparison of naive and antigen-experienced compartments was prevented by the profiling of bulk unsorted PBMCs.

As for this clonotype: What antigen it recognizes has not been identified. Base qualities are not at hand, and no much larger clone is one base apart.

Donors were under 40 systemically healthy Caucasian individuals from Russia aged about 6 to 100 years. Each donor gave around 9.5 milliliters of peripheral blood, collected into EDTA-treated Vacutainer tubes. Ficoll-Paque density-gradient centrifugation was used to isolate PBMCs, with at least 7 million obtained per sample. Total RNA, at least 6 micrograms per sample, was extracted from PBMCs with Trizol reagent. For every donor, an aliquot of PBMCs went through flow cytometry to measure the percentages of naive CD45RAhigh/CD27high T cells. V is pared back by 4 bases and J by 5 bases, with 19 bases lying between the germline termini. CDR1 and CDR2 (SEHNR, FQNEAQ) derive from the germline V gene (reference sequence). Counted from cysteine to phenylalanine, this CDR3 has 16 amino acids. Only the CDR3 region is kept as DNA, spanning 48 bases read in frame from base 1. The library was prepared using 5' RACE. Sequenced using an Illumina HiSeq 2500. A second PCR of 7 to 11 cycles was run with a J-beta primer mix and a sample-barcoded 5' primer. A unique molecular identifier was introduced onto each TCR beta cDNA molecule by a template-switch 5' adaptor carrying 12 random nucleotides. Each sample yielded at least 2.5 million CDR3-containing paired-end reads. First-strand cDNA synthesis was performed from all RNA using the Mint cDNA synthesis kit, with priming by a TRBC-specific oligonucleotide. All cDNA was treated with uracil-DNA glycosylase and then went through a first 18-cycle PCR with the universal primers M1SS and BC2_uni_R. Under the source paper's analysis protocol: Normalization of each sample was performed by random selection of 1 million high-quality reads, each carrying a distinct molecular identifier. Reads sharing molecular identifiers were discarded rather than binned into consensus sequences. MiTCR, with a Q25 quality threshold and the strictest error-elimination algorithm, was used for CDR3 identification, clonotype clustering and error correction. A nonparametric unseen species model with Euler transformation was used to estimate lower-bound total TCR beta diversity. TCRdb took the public reads, trimmed them with fastp at Q25, ran MiXCR for clone calling and kept in-frame beta chains. CDR3 protein duplicates are merged, each entry listing the most common genes and DNA. TCRdb, not the authors, supplied the V and J calls. In this sample the table shows 1,300,000 or so distinct CDR3 sequences, 59% of which occur a single time. The leading ten clones occupy over 5.5% of the sample.

The clonotype originates from a man aged 18 to 35 in good health. The sequenced material came from blood. The rearranged segments are TRBV7-9 and TRBJ2-3, and TRBD2 may be the D gene, going by 6 matching bases. The CDR3: CASSSLSSDRGDTQYF. The sequenced DNA is TGTGCCAGCAGCTCGCTTTCTAGCGACCGGGGAGATACGCAGTATTTT. Supplemented by the reference TRBV7-9 and TRBJ2-3 proteins around the CDR3, the complete variable domain is DTGVSQNPRHKITKRGQNVTFRCDPISEHNRLYWYRQTLGQGPEFLTYFQNEAQLEKSRLLSDRFSAERPKGSFSTLEIQRTEQGDSAMYLCASSSLSSDRGDTQYFGPGTRLTVL.